The sample holds a few counts of the clone carrying this T cell receptor beta chain. No antigen is known for it. The CDR3 has 13 residues. Germline loops: CDR1 SGHTA, CDR2 FQGNSA. The V gene lost 8 bases and the J gene lost 3 bases, with 13 bases spanning the gap. This sample is drawn from a study of T-cell memory formation after mild COVID-19. One entry per CDR3 protein, called by TCRdb with MiXCR from the 5' RACE reads. The sample gives 280,000 or so distinct CDR3 sequences, roughly 17% of which show up once; about 21% is in the top ten. Study outcomes and limitations: Second-wave clones peaking on day 37 lacked confirmed SARS-CoV-2 specificity.

The origin of this receptor is a man between 18 and 29 years old who had mild COVID-19 (a few samples of this study predate the infection). Cell type and time point are not known. V is TRBV7-2 and J is TRBJ1-2; D unclear. Source material: PBMCs or a T cell subset sorted from them (not recorded which). CDR3 nucleotides: TGTGCCAGCTCGACAATGCCGGACTATGGCTACACCTTC. Translated, it gives CASSTMPDYGYTF.